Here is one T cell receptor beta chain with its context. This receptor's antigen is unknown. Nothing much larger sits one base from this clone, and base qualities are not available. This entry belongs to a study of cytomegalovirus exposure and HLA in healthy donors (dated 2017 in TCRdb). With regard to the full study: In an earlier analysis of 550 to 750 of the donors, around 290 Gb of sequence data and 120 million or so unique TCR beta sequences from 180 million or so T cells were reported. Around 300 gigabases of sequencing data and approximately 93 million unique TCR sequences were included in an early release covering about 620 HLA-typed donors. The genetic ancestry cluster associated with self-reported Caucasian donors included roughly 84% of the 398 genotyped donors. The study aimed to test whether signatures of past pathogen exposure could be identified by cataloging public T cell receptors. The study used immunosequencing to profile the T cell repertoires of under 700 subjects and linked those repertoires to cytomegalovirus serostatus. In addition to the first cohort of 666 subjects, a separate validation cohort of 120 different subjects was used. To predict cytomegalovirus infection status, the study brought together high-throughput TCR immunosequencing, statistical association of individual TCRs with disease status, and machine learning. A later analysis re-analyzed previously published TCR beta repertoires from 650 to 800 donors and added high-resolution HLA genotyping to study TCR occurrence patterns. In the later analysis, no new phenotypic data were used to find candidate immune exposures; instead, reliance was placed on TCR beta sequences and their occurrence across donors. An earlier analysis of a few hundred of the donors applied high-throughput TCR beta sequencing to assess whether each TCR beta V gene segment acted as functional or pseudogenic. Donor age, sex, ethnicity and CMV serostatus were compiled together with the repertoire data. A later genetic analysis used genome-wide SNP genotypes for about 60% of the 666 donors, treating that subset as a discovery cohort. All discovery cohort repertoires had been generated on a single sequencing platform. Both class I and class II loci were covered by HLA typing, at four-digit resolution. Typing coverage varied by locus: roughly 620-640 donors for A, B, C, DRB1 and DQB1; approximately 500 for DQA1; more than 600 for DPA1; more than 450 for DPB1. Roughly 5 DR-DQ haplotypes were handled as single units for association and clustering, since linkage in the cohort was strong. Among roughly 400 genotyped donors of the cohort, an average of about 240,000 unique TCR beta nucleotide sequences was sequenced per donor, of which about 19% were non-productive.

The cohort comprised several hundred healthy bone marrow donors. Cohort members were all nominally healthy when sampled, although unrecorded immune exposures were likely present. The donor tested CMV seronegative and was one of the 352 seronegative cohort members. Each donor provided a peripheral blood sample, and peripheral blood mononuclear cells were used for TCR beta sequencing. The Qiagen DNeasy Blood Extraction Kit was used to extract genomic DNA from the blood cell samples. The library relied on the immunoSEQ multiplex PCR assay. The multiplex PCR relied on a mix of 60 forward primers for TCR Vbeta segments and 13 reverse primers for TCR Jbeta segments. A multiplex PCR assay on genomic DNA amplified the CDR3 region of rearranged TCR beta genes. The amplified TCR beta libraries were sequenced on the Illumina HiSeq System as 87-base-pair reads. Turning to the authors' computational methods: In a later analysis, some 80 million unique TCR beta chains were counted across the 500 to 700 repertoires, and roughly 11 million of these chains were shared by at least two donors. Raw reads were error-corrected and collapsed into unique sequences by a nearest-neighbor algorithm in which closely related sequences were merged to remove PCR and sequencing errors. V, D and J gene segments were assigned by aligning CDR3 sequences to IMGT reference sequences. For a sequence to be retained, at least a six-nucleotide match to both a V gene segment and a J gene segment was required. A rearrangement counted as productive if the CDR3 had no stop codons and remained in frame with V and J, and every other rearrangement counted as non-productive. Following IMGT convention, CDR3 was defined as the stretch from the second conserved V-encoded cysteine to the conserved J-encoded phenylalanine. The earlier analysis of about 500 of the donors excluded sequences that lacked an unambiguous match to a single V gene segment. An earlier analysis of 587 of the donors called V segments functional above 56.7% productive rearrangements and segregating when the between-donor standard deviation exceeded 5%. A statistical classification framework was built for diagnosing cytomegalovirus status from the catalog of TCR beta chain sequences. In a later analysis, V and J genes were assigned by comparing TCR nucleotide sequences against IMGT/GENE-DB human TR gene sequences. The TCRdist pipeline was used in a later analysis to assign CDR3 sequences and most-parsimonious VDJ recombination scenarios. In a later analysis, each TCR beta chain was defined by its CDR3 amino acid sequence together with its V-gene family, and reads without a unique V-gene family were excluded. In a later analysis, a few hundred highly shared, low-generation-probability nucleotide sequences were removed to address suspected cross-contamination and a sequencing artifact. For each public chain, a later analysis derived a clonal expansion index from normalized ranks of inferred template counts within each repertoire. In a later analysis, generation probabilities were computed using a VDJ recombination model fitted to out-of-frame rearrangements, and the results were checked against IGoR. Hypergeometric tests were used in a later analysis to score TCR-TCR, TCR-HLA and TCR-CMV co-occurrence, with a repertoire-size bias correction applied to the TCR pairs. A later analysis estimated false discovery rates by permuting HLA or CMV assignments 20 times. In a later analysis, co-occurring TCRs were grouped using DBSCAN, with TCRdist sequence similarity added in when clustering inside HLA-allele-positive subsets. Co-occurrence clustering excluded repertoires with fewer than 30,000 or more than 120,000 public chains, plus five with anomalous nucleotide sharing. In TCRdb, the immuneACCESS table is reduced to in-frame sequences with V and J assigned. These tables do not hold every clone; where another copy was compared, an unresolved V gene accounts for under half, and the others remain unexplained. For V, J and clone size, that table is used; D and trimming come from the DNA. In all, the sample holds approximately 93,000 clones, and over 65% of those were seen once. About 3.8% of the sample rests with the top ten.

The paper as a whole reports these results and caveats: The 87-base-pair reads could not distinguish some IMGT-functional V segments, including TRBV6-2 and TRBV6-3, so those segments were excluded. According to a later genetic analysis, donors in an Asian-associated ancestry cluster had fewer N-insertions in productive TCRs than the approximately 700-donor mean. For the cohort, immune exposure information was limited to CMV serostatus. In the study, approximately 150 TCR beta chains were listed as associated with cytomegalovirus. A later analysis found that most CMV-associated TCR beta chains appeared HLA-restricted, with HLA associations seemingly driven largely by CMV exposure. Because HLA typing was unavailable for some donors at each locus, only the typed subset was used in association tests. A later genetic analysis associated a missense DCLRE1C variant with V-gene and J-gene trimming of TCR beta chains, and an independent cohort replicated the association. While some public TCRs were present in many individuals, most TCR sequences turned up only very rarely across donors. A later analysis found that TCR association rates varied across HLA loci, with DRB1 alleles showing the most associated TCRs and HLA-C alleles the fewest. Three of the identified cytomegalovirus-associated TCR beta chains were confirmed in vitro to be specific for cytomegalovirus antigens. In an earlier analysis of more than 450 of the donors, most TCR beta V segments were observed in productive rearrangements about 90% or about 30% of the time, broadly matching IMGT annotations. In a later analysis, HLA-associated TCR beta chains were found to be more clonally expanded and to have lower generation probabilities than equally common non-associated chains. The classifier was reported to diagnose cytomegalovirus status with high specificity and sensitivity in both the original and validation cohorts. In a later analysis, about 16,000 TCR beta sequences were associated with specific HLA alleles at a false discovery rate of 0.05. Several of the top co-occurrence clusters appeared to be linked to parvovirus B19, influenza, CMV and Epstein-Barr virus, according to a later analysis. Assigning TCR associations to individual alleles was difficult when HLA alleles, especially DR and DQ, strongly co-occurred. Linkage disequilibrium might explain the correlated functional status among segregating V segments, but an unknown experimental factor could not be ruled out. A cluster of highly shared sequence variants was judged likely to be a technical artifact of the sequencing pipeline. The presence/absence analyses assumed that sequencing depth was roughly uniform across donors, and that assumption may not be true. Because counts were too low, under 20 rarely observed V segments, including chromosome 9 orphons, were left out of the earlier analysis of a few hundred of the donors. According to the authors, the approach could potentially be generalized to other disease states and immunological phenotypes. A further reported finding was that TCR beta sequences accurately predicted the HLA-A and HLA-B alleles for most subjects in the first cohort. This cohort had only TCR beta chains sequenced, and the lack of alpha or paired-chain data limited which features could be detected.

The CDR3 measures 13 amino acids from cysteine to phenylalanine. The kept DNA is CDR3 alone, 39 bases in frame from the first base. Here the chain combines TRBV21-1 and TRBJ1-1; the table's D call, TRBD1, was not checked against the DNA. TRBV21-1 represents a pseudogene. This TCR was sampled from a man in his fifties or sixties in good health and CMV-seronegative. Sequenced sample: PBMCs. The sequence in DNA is TGTGCCAGCAGCCGCCGGGACACCACTGAAGCTTTCTTT. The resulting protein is CASSRRDTTEAFF.